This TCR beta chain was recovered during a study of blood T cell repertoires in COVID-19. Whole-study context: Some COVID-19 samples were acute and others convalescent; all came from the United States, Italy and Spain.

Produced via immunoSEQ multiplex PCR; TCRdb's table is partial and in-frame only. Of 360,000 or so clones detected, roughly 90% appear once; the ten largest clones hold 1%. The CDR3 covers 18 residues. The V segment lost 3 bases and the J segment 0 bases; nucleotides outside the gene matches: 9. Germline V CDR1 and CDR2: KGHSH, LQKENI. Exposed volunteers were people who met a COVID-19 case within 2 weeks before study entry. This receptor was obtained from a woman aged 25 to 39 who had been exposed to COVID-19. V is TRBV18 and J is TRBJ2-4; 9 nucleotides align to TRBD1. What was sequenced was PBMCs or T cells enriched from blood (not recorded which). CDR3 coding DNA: TGTGCCAGCTCACCCTCCGTACAGGGGGCTATAGCCAAAAACATTCAGTACTTC. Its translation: CASSPSVQGAIAKNIQYF.